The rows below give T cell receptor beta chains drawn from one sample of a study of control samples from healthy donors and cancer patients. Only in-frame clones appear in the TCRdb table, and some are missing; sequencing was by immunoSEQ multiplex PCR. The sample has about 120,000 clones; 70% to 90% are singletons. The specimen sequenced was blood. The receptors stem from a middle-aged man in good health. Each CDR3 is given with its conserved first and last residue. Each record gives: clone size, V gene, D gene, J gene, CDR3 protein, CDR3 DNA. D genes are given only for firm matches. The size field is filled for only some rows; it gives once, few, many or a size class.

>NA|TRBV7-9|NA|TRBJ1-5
CASSLGGSPQHF
TGTGCCAGCAGCTTAGGTGGTTCGCCCCAGCATTTT
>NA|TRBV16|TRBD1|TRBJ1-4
CASSRGLTNEKLFF
TGTGCCAGCAGCAGGGGGCTCACTAATGAAAAACTGTTTTTT
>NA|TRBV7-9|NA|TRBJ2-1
CASSLEDANNEQFF
TGTGCCAGCAGCTTAGAGGATGCAAACAATGAGCAGTTCTTC
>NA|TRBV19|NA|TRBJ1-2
CATRAGALGNYGYTF
TGTGCCACCCGAGCCGGGGCCCTGGGAAACTATGGCTACACCTTC
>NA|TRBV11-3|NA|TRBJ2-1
CASSLQGPGTNEQFF
TGTGCCAGCAGCCTTCAGGGCCCGGGGACGAATGAGCAGTTCTTC
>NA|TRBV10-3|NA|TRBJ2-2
CAISESGSKSTGELFF
TGTGCCATCAGTGAGTCTGGCAGCAAGAGTACCGGGGAGCTGTTTTTT
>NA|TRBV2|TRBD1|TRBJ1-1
CASRTQGGNTEAFF
TGTGCCAGCAGGACACAGGGGGGGAACACTGAAGCTTTCTTT
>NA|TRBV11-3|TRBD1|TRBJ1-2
CASSPRWTGRGNYGYTF
TGTGCCAGCAGCCCCCGTTGGACAGGGAGGGGTAACTATGGCTACACCTTC
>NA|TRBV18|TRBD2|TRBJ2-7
CASSSSGGETYEQYF
TGTGCCAGCTCATCTAGCGGGGGGGAGACCTACGAGCAGTACTTC
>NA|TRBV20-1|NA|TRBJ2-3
CSAPDTDTQYF
TGCAGTGCACCAGACACAGATACGCAGTATTTT
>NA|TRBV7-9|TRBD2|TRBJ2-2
CASSLTSGGNTGELFF
TGTGCCAGCAGCCTTACTAGCGGGGGTAACACCGGGGAGCTGTTTTTT
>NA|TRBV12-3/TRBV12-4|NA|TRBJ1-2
CASSLGPNYGYTF
TGTGCCAGCAGTTTGGGCCCTAACTATGGCTACACCTTC
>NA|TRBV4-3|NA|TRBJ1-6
CASSQDHSNNSPLHF
TGCGCCAGCAGCCAAGATCACAGTAATAATTCACCCCTCCACTTT
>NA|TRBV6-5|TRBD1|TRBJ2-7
CASTGTGINEQYF
TGTGCCAGCACCGGGACAGGGATCAACGAGCAGTACTTC
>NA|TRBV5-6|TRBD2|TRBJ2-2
CASSLERGVEVTGELFF
TGTGCCAGCAGCTTGGAGCGGGGGGTCGAGGTCACCGGGGAGCTGTTTTTT
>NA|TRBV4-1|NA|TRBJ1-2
CASSHFKGASAGYTF
TGCGCCAGCAGCCACTTCAAAGGAGCCAGCGCTGGCTACACCTTC
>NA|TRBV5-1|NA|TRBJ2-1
CASSLEPSTYEQFF
TGCGCCAGCAGCTTGGAGCCGTCAACTTATGAGCAGTTCTTC
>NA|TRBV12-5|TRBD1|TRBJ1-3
CASGSGGSSGNTIYF
TGTGCTAGTGGGTCAGGGGGGAGCTCTGGAAACACCATATATTTT
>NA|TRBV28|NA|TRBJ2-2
CASSLGVLDTGELFF
TGTGCCAGCAGTTTAGGGGTTTTAGACACCGGGGAGCTGTTTTTT
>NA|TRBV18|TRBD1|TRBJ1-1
CASSPGTGNTEAFF
TGTGCCAGCTCACCCGGGACAGGGAACACTGAAGCTTTCTTT
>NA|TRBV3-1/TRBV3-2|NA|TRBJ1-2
CASSQDSGLFNYGYTF
TGTGCCAGCAGCCAAGATTCGGGACTATTCAACTATGGCTACACCTTC
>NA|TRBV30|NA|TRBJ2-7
CALGAGLIYEQYF
TGTGCCTTAGGAGCGGGCTTGATCTACGAGCAGTACTTC
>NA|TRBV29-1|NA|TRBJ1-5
CSVKTGVDQPQHF
TGCAGCGTGAAAACAGGTGTCGATCAGCCCCAGCATTTT
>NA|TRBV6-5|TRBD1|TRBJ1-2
CASRLTGAPGYTF
TGTGCCAGCAGGTTGACAGGGGCGCCCGGCTACACCTTC
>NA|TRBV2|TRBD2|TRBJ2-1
CADGGVAGTNNEQFF
TGTGCCGATGGGGGCGTAGCGGGGACCAACAATGAGCAGTTCTTC
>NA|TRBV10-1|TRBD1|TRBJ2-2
CASSDAGGNTGELFF
TGCGCCAGCAGTGACGCAGGGGGCAACACCGGGGAGCTGTTTTTT
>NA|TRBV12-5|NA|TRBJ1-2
CASGLGHRTVSDGYTF
TGTGCTAGTGGTTTGGGGCACCGGACGGTCTCGGATGGCTACACCTTC
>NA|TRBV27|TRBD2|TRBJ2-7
CASSFRAGHSSYEQYF
TGTGCCAGCAGTTTCCGAGCGGGGCATAGCTCCTACGAGCAGTACTTC
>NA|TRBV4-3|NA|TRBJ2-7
CASSQDRTGRYEQYF
TGCGCCAGCAGCCAAGATCGTACGGGACGCTACGAGCAGTACTTC
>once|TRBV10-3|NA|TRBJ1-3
CAISELGAGNTIYF
TGTGCCATCAGTGAGCTGGGGGCTGGAAACACCATATATTTT
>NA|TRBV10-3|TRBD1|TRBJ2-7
CAIRGQGPSYEQYF
TGTGCCATCAGGGGACAGGGGCCCTCCTACGAGCAGTACTTC
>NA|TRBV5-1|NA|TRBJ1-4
CASSLGGSGNEKLFF
TGCGCCAGCAGCTTGGGAGGCTCCGGTAATGAAAAACTGTTTTTT
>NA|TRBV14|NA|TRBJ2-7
CASSPPISYEQYF
TGTGCCAGCAGCCCCCCCATCTCCTACGAGCAGTACTTC
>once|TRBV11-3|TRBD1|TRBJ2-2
CASSSAGGVDGELFF
TGTGCCAGCAGCTCAGCAGGGGGCGTGGACGGGGAGCTGTTTTTT
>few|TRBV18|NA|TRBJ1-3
CASSARDSGNTIYF
TGTGCCAGCTCAGCCAGGGACTCTGGAAACACCATATATTTT
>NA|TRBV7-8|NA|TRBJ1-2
CASSLVAGSYGYTF
TGTGCCAGCAGCTTAGTAGCAGGGAGCTATGGCTACACCTTC
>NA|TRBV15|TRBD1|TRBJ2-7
CATSTSGTGVDEQYF
TGTGCCACCAGCACTTCCGGGACAGGGGTAGACGAGCAGTACTTC
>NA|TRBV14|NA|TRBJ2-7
CASSQVGGGRGEQYF
TGTGCCAGCAGCCAAGTAGGAGGGGGGCGGGGCGAGCAGTACTTC
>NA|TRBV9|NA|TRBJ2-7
CASSVVGGRSEQYF
TGTGCCAGCAGCGTAGTGGGGGGTCGAAGCGAGCAGTACTTC
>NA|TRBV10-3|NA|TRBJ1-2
CAIRGWGHYGYTF
TGTGCCATCAGGGGGTGGGGGCACTATGGCTACACCTTC
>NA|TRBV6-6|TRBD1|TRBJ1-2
CASRRETGNYGYTF
TGTGCCAGCAGGAGAGAGACAGGGAACTATGGCTACACCTTC
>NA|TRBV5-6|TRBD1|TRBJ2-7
CASSARTGGVYEQYF
TGTGCCAGCAGCGCCCGAACAGGGGGCGTCTACGAGCAGTACTTC
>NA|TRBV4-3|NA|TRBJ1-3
CASSQDRISGNTIYF
TGCGCCAGCAGCCAAGACAGGATCTCTGGAAACACCATATATTTT
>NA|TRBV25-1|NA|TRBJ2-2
CASTGSHTGELFF
TGTGCCAGCACAGGGTCGCACACCGGGGAGCTGTTTTTT
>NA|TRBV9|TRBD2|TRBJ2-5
CASSVGGGVYETQYF
TGTGCCAGCAGCGTAGGCGGGGGGGTCTATGAGACCCAGTACTTC
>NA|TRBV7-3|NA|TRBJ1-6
CASSLSPRNNSPLHF
TGTGCCAGCAGCTTGAGTCCCCGCAACAATTCACCCCTCCACTTT